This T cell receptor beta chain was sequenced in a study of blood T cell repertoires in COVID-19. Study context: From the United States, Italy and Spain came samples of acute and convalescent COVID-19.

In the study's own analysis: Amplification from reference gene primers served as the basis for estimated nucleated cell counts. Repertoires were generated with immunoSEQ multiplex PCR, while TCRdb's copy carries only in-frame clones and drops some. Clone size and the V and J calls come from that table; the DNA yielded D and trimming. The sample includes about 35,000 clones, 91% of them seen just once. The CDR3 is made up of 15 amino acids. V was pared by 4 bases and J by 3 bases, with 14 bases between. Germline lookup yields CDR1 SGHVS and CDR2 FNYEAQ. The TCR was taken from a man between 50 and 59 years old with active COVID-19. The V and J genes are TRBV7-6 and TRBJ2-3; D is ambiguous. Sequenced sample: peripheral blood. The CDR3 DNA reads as TGTGCCAGCAGCTCCGTTCGTGAAGCAACAGATACGCAGTATTTT. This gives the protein CASSSVREATDTQYF. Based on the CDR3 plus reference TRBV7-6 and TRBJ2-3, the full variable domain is GAGVSQSPRYKVTKRGQDVALRCDPISGHVSLYWYRQALGQGPEFLTYFNYEAQQDKSGLPNDRFSAERPEGSISTLTIQRTEQRDSAMYRCASSSVREATDTQYFGPGTRLTVL.